One sample yielded the 8 T cell receptor beta chains listed below, sequenced in a study of Ad26.COV2.S vaccination and SARS-CoV-2 variants. Treatment specified: over 15 received Ad26.COV2.S at low or high dose, single or two shots; about five received placebo; per-sample allocation not given. Day 63 after the first vaccine or placebo injection was the time point for sampling. Clones were sequenced by immunoSEQ multiplex PCR, and TCRdb holds only the in-frame ones, with some missing. The sample lists 300,000 to 400,000 clones, around four fifths occurring once. Here the sequenced sample was peripheral blood, taken in a trial of Ad26.COV2.S vaccine versus placebo. The receptors originated from a person between 18 and 60 years old who received the Ad26.COV2.S COVID-19 vaccine or a placebo.

CDR3 loop: CASSLDRFTEAFF. The CDR3 coding sequence is TGTGCCAGCAGCCTGGACAGGTTCACTGAAGCTTTCTTT. The gene calls are TRBV12-3 or TRBV12-4 and TRBJ1-1; 7 nucleotides match TRBD1. The length of the CDR3 is 13 residues. The V and J ends lost 6 bases and 4 bases, in that order; junction bases with no gene match: 5.

This chain connects TRBV7-2 to TRBJ2-1, with 7 bases identical to TRBD1. V lost 5 bases and J lost 0; bases outside the gene matches: 4. The germline V gene encodes CDR1 SGHTA and CDR2 FQGNSA. The CDR3 contains 15 residues. This CDR3 is CASSLQGSSYNEQFF. The CDR3 bases are TGTGCCAGCAGCCTACAGGGGAGCTCCTACAATGAGCAGTTCTTC.

The V and J genes are TRBV10-3 and TRBJ2-1; D gene ambiguous. Trimming pared 4 bases from V and 5 bases from J, leaving 15 bases between. The CDR3 loop spans 15 amino acids. Germline loops: CDR1 ENHRY, CDR2 SYGVKD. The CDR3 sequence is CAISVPGLTNNEQFF. The CDR3 DNA sequence: TGTGCCATCAGTGTCCCCGGGCTTACAAACAATGAGCAGTTCTTC.

This clone was seen just once. The V and J genes are TRBV6-5 and TRBJ1-3; possible D gene TRBD1, 5 bases. This CDR3 is built from 14 residues. Per the germline V gene, CDR1 is MNHEY and CDR2 is SVGAGI. V lost 5 bases to trimming and J lost 0 bases, with 8 bases between them. CDR3 in amino acids: CASSRQSSGNTIYF. The CDR3 DNA sequence: TGTGCCAGCAGTCGACAGAGCTCTGGAAACACCATATATTTT.

A few counts support this clone. The CDR3 sequence is CASSFPGDSPLHF. The CDR3 nucleotides read TGTGCCAGCAGCTTCCCGGGGGATTCACCCCTCCACTTT. This chain connects TRBV7-9 to TRBJ1-6, with D possibly TRBD1 on 5 matching bases. V was pared by 3 bases and J by 8 bases, with 8 bases between. Germline V lookup: CDR1 SEHNR, CDR2 FQNEAQ (reference sequence). This CDR3 has 13 residues. Full variable domain (outside the CDR3, taken from reference TRBV7-9 and TRBJ1-6): DTGVSQNPRHKITKRGQNVTFRCDPISEHNRLYWYRQTLGQGPEFLTYFQNEAQLEKSRLLSDRFSAERPKGSFSTLEIQRTEQGDSAMYLCASSFPGDSPLHFGNGTRLTVT.

The sample holds a few counts of this clone. The V and J genes are TRBV2 and TRBJ2-5; D may be TRBD2 (5 bases). This CDR3 contains 14 residues. Trimming left V 4 bases short and J 5 bases short, with 14 bases between. Looked up from germline, CDR1 is SNHLY and CDR2 is FYNNEI. The CDR3 nucleotides read TGTGCCAGCAGTGGAAGGACCCCGGGGGAGACCCAGTACTTC. Translated, it gives CASSGRTPGETQYF.

The chain employs TRBV6-5 and TRBJ1-1; D not certain. CDR3 length equals 14 residues. Germline CDR1 and CDR2: MNHEY and SVGAGI. Trimming took off 8 bases at V and 0 bases at J, with 13 bases between the two ends. The CDR3 DNA reads as TGTGCCAGCTTTAGATCGGGAATGAACACTGAAGCTTTCTTT. It yields the protein CASFRSGMNTEAFF.

V and J are TRBV5-1 and TRBJ2-7; D is perhaps TRBD1 (6 bases). CDR1 is SGHRS, CDR2 YFSETQ, per germline. The germline V and J ends were trimmed by 4 bases and 2 bases, with 13 bases remaining between them. The CDR3 spans 14 residues. This CDR3 reads CASSDKQGTYEQYF. For the CDR3, the DNA is TGCGCCAGCAGCGACAAGCAGGGGACCTACGAGCAGTACTTC.